These 3 T cell receptor beta chains originate from one sample sequenced in a study of regulatory and conventional T cells in RAG deficiency. Method: immunoSEQ multiplex PCR; TCRdb's copy keeps in-frame clones and lacks some. The sample lists approximately 21,000 clones, around 97% occurring once. Blood CD4+ CD25-low CD127-high conventional T cells supplied the genomic DNA template. The sample also formed part of further work on regulatory T cells. That work contributes: Amplification used 52 TRBV primers and 13 TRBJ primers.

Sequenced sample: CD25- CD4+ T cells sorted from blood. Receptors originate from a human donor in good health.

J is TRBJ2-7 and V is TRBV30; possibly TRBD2 for D (6 bases). The V and J ends lost 4 bases and 5 bases respectively, with 18 bases between them. Germline lookup yields CDR1 GTSNPN and CDR2 SVGIG (reference sequence). The CDR3 consists of 14 residues. The CDR3 loop reads CAWTRSGIYNEQYF. DNA of the CDR3: TGTGCCTGGACTCGTAGCGGAATCTACAACGAGCAGTACTTC.

CDR3 sequence (DNA): TGTGCCACTTCGGACAGGGAGGGCTCTGAAGCTTTCTTT. Translating gives CATSDREGSEAFF. This chain joins TRBV10-3 and TRBJ1-1; 8 bases are shared with TRBD1. Germline values: CDR1 ENHRY, CDR2 SYGVKD. The CDR3 extends over 13 amino acids. The V segment lost 10 bases and the J segment 6 bases; nucleotides outside the gene matches: 10.

V usage is TRBV5-4 and J usage is TRBJ1-1, with D unclear. Germline-derived CDR1 and CDR2 are SGHNT and YYREEE (reference sequence). This CDR3 comprises 12 residues. Trimming removed 3 bases at V and 1 base at J, with 4 bases between. CDR3 sequence (DNA): TGTGCCAGCAGCTCCGGGAACACTGAAGCTTTCTTT. This encodes CASSSGNTEAFF.